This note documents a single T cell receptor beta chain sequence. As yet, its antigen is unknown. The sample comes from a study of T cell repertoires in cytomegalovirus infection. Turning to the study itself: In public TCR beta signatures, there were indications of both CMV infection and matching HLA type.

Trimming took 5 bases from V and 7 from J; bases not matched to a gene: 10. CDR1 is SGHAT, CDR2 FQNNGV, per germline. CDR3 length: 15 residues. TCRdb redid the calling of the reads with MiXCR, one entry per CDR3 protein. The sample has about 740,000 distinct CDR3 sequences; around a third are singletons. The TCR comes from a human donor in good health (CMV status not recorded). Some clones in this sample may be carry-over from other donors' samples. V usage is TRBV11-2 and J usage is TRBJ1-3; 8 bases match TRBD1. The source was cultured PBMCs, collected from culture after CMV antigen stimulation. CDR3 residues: CASSLGQGLGNTIYF. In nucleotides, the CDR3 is TGTGCCAGCAGCCTCGGACAGGGCCTGGGGAACACCATATATTTT.